These T cell receptor beta chains were read from a single sample in a study of PD-1 blockade in classical Hodgkin lymphoma. TCRdb's copy holds only in-frame clones and misses some; the assay was immunoSEQ multiplex PCR. The sample yields 25,000 to 40,000 clones, 80% to 90% seen once. Sequencing used peripheral blood mononuclear cells (PBMCs), obtained at baseline. The receptors were sampled from a human donor with classical Hodgkin lymphoma. Each CDR3 is given with its conserved first and last residue. Fields, in order: J gene, D gene, clone size, V gene, CDR3 protein, CDR3 DNA. The D gene is left open where the match is weak. Clone sizes are given selectively: once, few, many, or a class where the clone is expanded.

J gene: TRBJ1-2; D gene: TRBD1; clone size: .; V gene: TRBV7-2; CDR3 protein: CASSSQDRVYGYTF; CDR3 DNA: TGTGCCAGCAGCTCCCAAGACAGGGTCTATGGCTACACCTTC
J gene: TRBJ2-5; D gene: .; clone size: .; V gene: TRBV28; CDR3 protein: CASSLWRLQETQYF; CDR3 DNA: TGTGCCAGCAGTTTGTGGCGGCTCCAAGAGACCCAGTACTTC
J gene: TRBJ1-1; D gene: .; clone size: .; V gene: TRBV20-1; CDR3 protein: CSAARVTEAFF; CDR3 DNA: TGCAGTGCCGCCAGGGTTACTGAAGCTTTCTTT
J gene: TRBJ2-2; D gene: .; clone size: .; V gene: TRBV19; CDR3 protein: CASSIDRARAGELFF; CDR3 DNA: TGTGCCAGTAGTATAGACAGGGCTCGGGCCGGGGAGCTGTTTTTT
J gene: TRBJ1-1; D gene: .; clone size: .; V gene: TRBV4-3; CDR3 protein: CASSQVFGVGTEAFF; CDR3 DNA: TGCGCCAGCAGCCAAGTCTTCGGGGTAGGCACTGAAGCTTTCTTT
J gene: TRBJ1-4; D gene: TRBD1; clone size: .; V gene: TRBV5-5; CDR3 protein: CASSRTGPGATNEKLFF; CDR3 DNA: TGTGCCAGCAGCCGGACAGGGCCGGGTGCAACTAATGAAAAACTGTTTTTT
J gene: TRBJ1-2; D gene: .; clone size: .; V gene: TRBV2; CDR3 protein: CASSEGGQGFSFGYGYTF; CDR3 DNA: TGTGCCAGCAGTGAGGGAGGGCAGGGCTTTAGCTTCGGCTATGGCTACACCTTC
J gene: TRBJ1-1; D gene: .; clone size: .; V gene: TRBV15; CDR3 protein: CATSRDLGSYANTEAFF; CDR3 DNA: TGTGCCACCAGCAGAGATCTAGGCAGCTACGCGAACACTGAAGCTTTCTTT
J gene: TRBJ1-5; D gene: .; clone size: .; V gene: TRBV19; CDR3 protein: CASSLTVGNQPQHF; CDR3 DNA: TGTGCCAGTAGTCTCACCGTTGGGAATCAGCCCCAGCATTTT
J gene: TRBJ1-1; D gene: .; clone size: .; V gene: TRBV19; CDR3 protein: CASSVPRFEAFF; CDR3 DNA: TGTGCCAGTAGTGTTCCCAGGTTTGAAGCTTTCTTT
J gene: TRBJ2-1; D gene: TRBD2; clone size: .; V gene: TRBV7-2; CDR3 protein: CASSSGGGVNEQFF; CDR3 DNA: TGTGCCAGCAGCTCGGGGGGTGGTGTCAATGAGCAGTTCTTC
J gene: TRBJ1-2; D gene: .; clone size: .; V gene: TRBV6-6; CDR3 protein: CASSYSKERMFTF; CDR3 DNA: TGTGCCAGCAGTTACTCGAAGGAGCGGATGTTCACCTTC
J gene: TRBJ1-2; D gene: .; clone size: .; V gene: TRBV6-6; CDR3 protein: CASSPWRARYGYTF; CDR3 DNA: TGTGCCAGCAGCCCGTGGAGGGCTCGGTATGGCTACACCTTC
J gene: TRBJ1-5; D gene: TRBD1; clone size: .; V gene: TRBV7-9; CDR3 protein: CASSSTGPHQPQHF; CDR3 DNA: TGTGCCAGCAGCTCGACAGGGCCTCATCAGCCCCAGCATTTT
J gene: TRBJ1-5; D gene: .; clone size: .; V gene: TRBV6-1; CDR3 protein: CASSAAALQPQHF; CDR3 DNA: TGTGCCAGCAGTGCGGCAGCTCTACAGCCCCAGCATTTT
J gene: TRBJ1-3; D gene: TRBD1; clone size: .; V gene: TRBV25-1; CDR3 protein: CASRPDRAGHTIYF; CDR3 DNA: TGTGCCAGCAGGCCGGACAGGGCGGGTCACACCATATATTTT
J gene: TRBJ2-7; D gene: TRBD1; clone size: .; V gene: TRBV6-6; CDR3 protein: CASSYSPRGQNEQYF; CDR3 DNA: TGTGCCAGCAGTTACTCCCCCAGGGGGCAGAACGAGCAGTACTTC
J gene: TRBJ1-5; D gene: .; clone size: .; V gene: TRBV18; CDR3 protein: CASSPPLGPQHF; CDR3 DNA: TGTGCCAGCTCACCACCACTTGGGCCCCAGCATTTT
J gene: TRBJ2-5; D gene: .; clone size: .; V gene: TRBV28; CDR3 protein: CASSLAGFLIQETQYF; CDR3 DNA: TGTGCCAGCAGTTTAGCGGGGTTCCTAATTCAAGAGACCCAGTACTTC
J gene: TRBJ1-2; D gene: .; clone size: .; V gene: TRBV2; CDR3 protein: CASSEARTNYGYTF; CDR3 DNA: TGTGCCAGCAGTGAAGCCCGGACTAACTATGGCTACACCTTC
J gene: TRBJ1-5; D gene: TRBD1; clone size: .; V gene: TRBV6-1; CDR3 protein: CASSGPGGVGNQPQHF; CDR3 DNA: TGTGCCAGCAGTGGGCCAGGGGGAGTGGGCAATCAGCCCCAGCATTTT
J gene: TRBJ2-3; D gene: TRBD2; clone size: once; V gene: TRBV4-2; CDR3 protein: CASSHTGTSGGAGDTQYF; CDR3 DNA: TGTGCCAGCAGCCATACCGGGACTAGCGGGGGGGCGGGCGATACGCAGTATTTT
J gene: TRBJ2-3; D gene: TRBD2; clone size: .; V gene: TRBV7-3; CDR3 protein: CASSPSSGGAKDTQYF; CDR3 DNA: TGTGCCAGCAGCCCCTCTAGCGGGGGGGCAAAAGATACGCAGTATTTT
J gene: TRBJ1-1; D gene: .; clone size: .; V gene: TRBV18; CDR3 protein: CASFDDTSPLEAFF; CDR3 DNA: TGTGCCAGCTTCGACGACACCTCCCCCCTTGAAGCTTTCTTT
J gene: TRBJ2-7; D gene: .; clone size: .; V gene: TRBV7-9; CDR3 protein: CASSLVNEQYF; CDR3 DNA: TGTGCCAGCAGCTTAGTAAACGAGCAGTACTTC
J gene: TRBJ2-3; D gene: .; clone size: .; V gene: TRBV5-4; CDR3 protein: CASSWGPGQDNTDTQYF; CDR3 DNA: TGTGCCAGCAGCTGGGGCCCTGGACAAGATAATACTGATACGCAGTATTTT
J gene: TRBJ1-5; D gene: .; clone size: once; V gene: TRBV19; CDR3 protein: CASHQGMREGNQPQHF; CDR3 DNA: TGTGCCAGTCACCAGGGAATGAGGGAGGGCAATCAGCCCCAGCATTTT
J gene: TRBJ1-3; D gene: TRBD1; clone size: .; V gene: TRBV5-1; CDR3 protein: CASSMGQDSGNTIYF; CDR3 DNA: TGCGCCAGCAGCATGGGACAGGACTCTGGAAACACCATATATTTT
J gene: TRBJ2-5; D gene: .; clone size: .; V gene: TRBV21-1; CDR3 protein: CASKGWTGGIETQYF; CDR3 DNA: TGTGCCAGCAAGGGATGGACGGGCGGTATTGAGACCCAGTACTTC
J gene: TRBJ2-7; D gene: .; clone size: .; V gene: TRBV7-2; CDR3 protein: CASSRGGQQYYEQYF; CDR3 DNA: TGTGCCAGCAGCAGAGGCGGTCAGCAGTACTACGAGCAGTACTTC
J gene: TRBJ2-5; D gene: .; clone size: .; V gene: TRBV6-6; CDR3 protein: CASSPGPQQTQYF; CDR3 DNA: TGTGCCAGCAGTCCGGGGCCACAACAGACCCAGTACTTC
J gene: TRBJ1-6; D gene: .; clone size: once; V gene: TRBV28; CDR3 protein: CASSWDIGNSPLHF; CDR3 DNA: TGTGCCAGCAGTTGGGACATAGGGAATTCACCCCTCCACTTT
J gene: TRBJ2-7; D gene: .; clone size: few; V gene: TRBV6-5; CDR3 protein: CASSYDTVLGYEQYF; CDR3 DNA: TGTGCCAGCAGTTACGATACGGTTTTGGGGTACGAGCAGTACTTC
J gene: TRBJ1-1; D gene: .; clone size: few; V gene: TRBV30; CDR3 protein: CAWSRGMNTEAFF; CDR3 DNA: TGTGCCTGGAGCAGGGGAATGAACACTGAAGCTTTCTTT
J gene: TRBJ1-1; D gene: .; clone size: .; V gene: TRBV5-1; CDR3 protein: CASSLEGTRLGEAFF; CDR3 DNA: TGCGCCAGCAGCTTGGAGGGGACACGCCTAGGAGAAGCTTTCTTT
J gene: TRBJ2-4; D gene: .; clone size: .; V gene: TRBV6-5; CDR3 protein: CASTARDRQNIQYF; CDR3 DNA: TGTGCCAGCACCGCCCGGGACCGACAAAACATTCAGTACTTC
J gene: TRBJ1-1; D gene: .; clone size: .; V gene: TRBV28; CDR3 protein: CASSLGGEGSTEAFF; CDR3 DNA: TGTGCCAGCAGTTTAGGAGGGGAGGGGAGCACTGAAGCTTTCTTT
J gene: TRBJ2-5; D gene: .; clone size: .; V gene: TRBV7-7; CDR3 protein: CASSQEVQETQYF; CDR3 DNA: TGTGCTAGCAGCCAAGAGGTTCAAGAGACCCAGTACTTC
J gene: TRBJ1-5; D gene: .; clone size: .; V gene: TRBV19; CDR3 protein: CASSRRSNQPQHF; CDR3 DNA: TGTGCCAGTAGTCGACGGAGCAATCAGCCCCAGCATTTT
J gene: TRBJ2-3; D gene: TRBD2; clone size: once; V gene: TRBV4-2; CDR3 protein: CASSPGTSGSTDTQYF; CDR3 DNA: TGTGCCAGCAGCCCTGGGACTAGCGGGAGTACAGATACGCAGTATTTT
J gene: TRBJ2-1; D gene: .; clone size: .; V gene: TRBV28; CDR3 protein: CASSRGHSSSYNEQFF; CDR3 DNA: TGTGCCAGCAGCCGTGGACACTCCAGCTCCTACAATGAGCAGTTCTTC
J gene: TRBJ2-1; D gene: .; clone size: .; V gene: TRBV4-3; CDR3 protein: CASSQDSGGWGSYNEQFF; CDR3 DNA: TGCGCCAGCAGCCAAGATTCAGGAGGCTGGGGGTCCTACAATGAGCAGTTCTTC
J gene: TRBJ1-1; D gene: .; clone size: .; V gene: TRBV29-1; CDR3 protein: CSGGKELNTEAFF; CDR3 DNA: TGCAGCGGGGGGAAGGAGCTGAACACTGAAGCTTTCTTT
J gene: TRBJ2-5; D gene: TRBD2; clone size: .; V gene: TRBV7-8; CDR3 protein: CASSLAGGETQYF; CDR3 DNA: TGTGCCAGCAGTCTGGCGGGGGGAGAGACCCAGTACTTC
J gene: TRBJ1-3; D gene: .; clone size: .; V gene: TRBV9; CDR3 protein: CASSVGDDRHSGNTIYF; CDR3 DNA: TGTGCCAGCAGCGTAGGCGATGACAGGCACTCTGGAAACACCATATATTTT
J gene: TRBJ1-2; D gene: TRBD1; clone size: .; V gene: TRBV11-3; CDR3 protein: CASSEQGSGYTF; CDR3 DNA: TGTGCCAGCAGTGAACAGGGGAGCGGCTACACCTTC
J gene: TRBJ2-7; D gene: .; clone size: .; V gene: TRBV5-1; CDR3 protein: CASSLGYEQYF; CDR3 DNA: TGCGCCAGCAGCTTGGGGTACGAGCAGTACTTC
J gene: TRBJ1-1; D gene: .; clone size: .; V gene: TRBV19; CDR3 protein: CASSTLTTAMNTEAFF; CDR3 DNA: TGTGCCAGTAGTACCCTAACGACAGCTATGAACACTGAAGCTTTCTTT
J gene: TRBJ2-1; D gene: .; clone size: few; V gene: TRBV27; CDR3 protein: CASRVPGYPNEQFF; CDR3 DNA: TGTGCCAGCAGGGTGCCGGGTTACCCTAATGAGCAGTTCTTC
J gene: TRBJ1-2; D gene: .; clone size: .; V gene: TRBV19; CDR3 protein: CASSISSGRTTLYGYTF; CDR3 DNA: TGTGCCAGTAGTATAAGTAGCGGGAGGACGACCCTCTATGGCTACACCTTC
J gene: TRBJ2-7; D gene: TRBD2; clone size: .; V gene: TRBV29-1; CDR3 protein: CSGSLRGTYEQYF; CDR3 DNA: TGCAGCGGCTCCTTGCGGGGGACCTACGAGCAGTACTTC
J gene: TRBJ2-5; D gene: .; clone size: .; V gene: TRBV25-1; CDR3 protein: CASSERPEETQYF; CDR3 DNA: TGTGCCAGCAGTGAAAGGCCAGAAGAGACCCAGTACTTC
J gene: TRBJ2-5; D gene: TRBD1; clone size: .; V gene: TRBV19; CDR3 protein: CASSNRGVGETQYF; CDR3 DNA: TGTGCCAGTAGTAACAGGGGAGTAGGGGAGACCCAGTACTTC